Each of the 30 T cell receptor beta chains below was sequenced from the same sample in a study of T cell changes during pregnancy in multiple sclerosis. Measured with immunoSEQ multiplex PCR; TCRdb has only the in-frame clones, and not every one. The sample has 55,000 to 70,000 clones, 85% to 95% seen once. The sequencing used CD4+ T cells from peripheral blood mononuclear cells, collected before pregnancy. The receptor set was obtained from a female donor with multiple sclerosis, enrolled in a pregnancy study.

This clone was seen just once. The chain combines TRBV28 with TRBJ2-7; 12 bases match TRBD1. V was clipped by 6 bases and J by 3 bases; unmatched bases: 9. The CDR3 length is 16 residues. Germline lookup yields CDR1 MDHEN and CDR2 SYDVKM. The CDR3 reads CASSRAGTGGSYEQYF. DNA of the CDR3: TGTGCCAGCAGCCGGGCAGGGACAGGGGGCAGCTACGAGCAGTACTTC.

This clone appeared a few times. The CDR3 loop is CASSPTGTVAGYTF. The CDR3 bases are TGTGCCAGCAGCCCGACAGGGACCGTCGCGGGCTACACCTTC. The chain has TRBV6-5 and TRBJ1-2, with 7 bases identical to TRBD1. The CDR3 runs 14 residues. Germline V gene sequence: CDR1 MNHEY, CDR2 SVGAGI. V shed 6 bases and J 8 bases; nucleotides not matched to a gene: 12.

This clone occurred once. V usage is TRBV27 and J usage is TRBJ2-7; the match to TRBD1 covers 7 bases. Germline lookup yields CDR1 MNHEY and CDR2 SMNVEV (reference sequence). The CDR3 totals 15 residues. With 5 bases clipped from V and 3 bases from J, the junction kept 10 bases outside the gene matches. The CDR3 protein is CASSQPDRAIYEQYF. In DNA, the CDR3 is TGTGCCAGCAGTCAACCCGACAGGGCGATCTACGAGCAGTACTTC.

The chain couples TRBV6-5 to TRBJ2-1; 11 positions match TRBD2. After removal of 8 bases from V and 4 bases from J, the junction contained 4 bases not matched to a gene. The CDR3 is 14 residues long. Looked up from germline, CDR1 is MNHEY and CDR2 is SVGAGI. The CDR3 sequence: CASRTSGSYNEQFF. The CDR3, as DNA: TGTGCCAGCCGAACTAGCGGGAGTTACAATGAGCAGTTCTTC.

The V gene is TRBV7-6, the J gene TRBJ1-1, with TRBD1 identical over 7 bases. J lost 5 bases, V lost 4 bases, and 4 bases had no gene match. Germline V gene sequence: CDR1 SGHVS, CDR2 FNYEAQ. This CDR3 has 13 amino acids. The CDR3 DNA reads as TGTGCCAGCAGCTCGGGACAGAGGACTGAAGCTTTCTTT. Amino acid sequence: CASSSGQRTEAFF.

The V and J genes are TRBV28 and TRBJ2-1; 9 bases are a match to TRBD2. Trimming took 1 base from V and 10 from J; bases not matched to a gene: 8. Germline assignment: CDR1 MDHEN and CDR2 SYDVKM. The CDR3 runs 15 residues. CDR3 residues: CASSLSAGGFWEQFF. In DNA form, the CDR3 reads TGTGCCAGCAGTTTATCGGCGGGAGGGTTTTGGGAGCAGTTCTTC.

This chain connects TRBV4-3 to TRBJ2-7; 11 positions match TRBD2. Losses at the gene ends were 1 base for V and 3 bases for J; bases not matched to a gene: 2. This CDR3 has 15 amino acids. Germline V CDR1 and CDR2: LGHNA, YSLEER. In DNA form, the CDR3 reads TGCGCCAGCAGCCAAGGACTAGCGGGGAACTACGAGCAGTACTTC. Encoded protein: CASSQGLAGNYEQYF.

The J gene is TRBJ2-5, the V gene TRBV5-6, with unresolved D. The germline gives CDR1 SGHDT, CDR2 YYEEEE. The CDR3 has 13 residues. V dropped 1 base and J dropped 5 bases, with 9 bases sitting between them. The chain's CDR3 is CASSLRSKETQYF. CDR3 DNA sequence: TGTGCCAGCAGCTTGCGAAGCAAGGAGACCCAGTACTTC.

The rearrangement uses TRBV7-6 and TRBJ2-3; possibly TRBD2 for D (6 bases). The germline V gene encodes CDR1 SGHVS and CDR2 FNYEAQ. The CDR3 sequence is 15 residues long. The ends were cut back, 3 bases at V and 0 bases at J, with 10 bases in the middle. In DNA, the CDR3 is TGTGCCAGCAGCTTGGGACTCCCTAGCACAGATACGCAGTATTTT. Translating it yields CASSLGLPSTDTQYF. Complete variable domain (other parts from reference TRBV7-6 and TRBJ2-3): GAGVSQSPRYKVTKRGQDVALRCDPISGHVSLYWYRQALGQGPEFLTYFNYEAQQDKSGLPNDRFSAERPEGSISTLTIQRTEQRDSAMYRCASSLGLPSTDTQYFGPGTRLTVL.

The chain joins TRBV9 to TRBJ1-4; possible D gene TRBD1, 6 bases. Germline CDR1 and CDR2: SGDLS and YYNGEE. The CDR3 consists of 15 residues. The V and J ends lost 4 bases and 5 bases respectively, with 15 bases between them. The CDR3 DNA follows: TGTGCCAGCAGCTCCTCGACAGGCAAAAATGAAAAACTGTTTTTT. Translating it yields CASSSSTGKNEKLFF. The full variable domain, its missing parts supplied by reference TRBV9 and TRBJ1-4, is DSGVTQTPKHLITATGQRVTLRCSPRSGDLSVYWYQQSLDQGLQFLIQYYNGEERAKGNILERFSAQQFPDLHSELNLSSLELGDSALYFCASSSSTGKNEKLFFGSGTQLSVL.

This sequence joins TRBV4-2 and TRBJ2-7; 8 bases agree with TRBD2. Trimming at V came to 1 base and at J to 1 base, leaving 6 bases not matched to a gene. Germline lookup yields CDR1 LGHNA and CDR2 YNFKEQ. The CDR3 is made up of 16 amino acids. The CDR3 region is CASSQGASGPSYEQYF. As DNA, the CDR3 is TGTGCCAGCAGCCAAGGGGCTAGCGGGCCGTCCTACGAGCAGTACTTC.

The chain recombines TRBV29-1 with TRBJ2-4; tentative D call: TRBD1 (5 bases). The V end lost 0 bases, the J end lost 7 bases, and 10 bases lay between the germline ends. CDR1 and CDR2 (germline): SQVTM, ANQGSEA. This CDR3 region has 13 residues. CDR3 nucleotides: TGCAGCGTTGAAGACAGGGATGGGAACATTCAGTACTTC. Translated: CSVEDRDGNIQYF.

This clone has just a few counts. J is TRBJ2-3 and V is TRBV6-1, with 11 bases fitting TRBD1. After removal of 4 bases from V and 2 bases from J, the junction contained 2 bases not matched to a gene. The CDR3 length is 15 residues. Per the germline V gene, CDR1 is MNHNS and CDR2 is SASEGT. The DNA for the CDR3 is TGTGCCAGCAGTGGGGACAGGGGGATCACAGATACGCAGTATTTT. Protein: CASSGDRGITDTQYF.

This clone was seen just once. The chain uses TRBV5-8 and TRBJ2-1; 9 bases are shared with TRBD1. V gave up 4 bases and J gave up 7 bases; unmatched junction bases: 9. The CDR3 is 15 amino acids. The germline V gene encodes CDR1 SGHTS and CDR2 YDEGEE. CDR3: CASSRGQGDWNEQFF. CDR3 nucleotide sequence: TGTGCCAGCAGCAGGGGACAGGGTGATTGGAATGAGCAGTTCTTC.

This chain uses TRBV10-2 with TRBJ2-7, with TRBD1 matching over 8 bases. J was trimmed by 5 bases and V by 0 bases; bases with no gene match: 9. The CDR3 loop spans 16 amino acids. Germline V CDR1 and CDR2: WSHSY, SAAADI. CDR3 region: CASSESPWTGRNEQYF. In DNA, the CDR3 is TGCGCCAGCAGTGAGTCACCATGGACAGGGCGCAACGAGCAGTACTTC.

This clone showed up just once. J is TRBJ2-3 and V is TRBV5-4, with 10 bases that match TRBD2. Looked up from germline, CDR1 is SGHNT and CDR2 is YYREEE (reference sequence). CDR3 length equals 15 residues. V was clipped by 4 bases and J by 6 bases; unmatched bases: 8. The CDR3 here is CASSALAGVGDTQYF. As DNA, the CDR3 is TGTGCCAGCAGCGCCCTAGCGGGAGTCGGGGATACGCAGTATTTT.

The chain recombines TRBV6-5 with TRBJ2-7; 7 positions agree with TRBD2. The J segment lost 3 bases and the V segment lost 0 bases, leaving 5 bases of the junction unmatched. Germline CDR1 and CDR2: MNHEY and SVGAGI. This CDR3 has 15 residues. The CDR3 DNA is TGTGCCAGCAGTTACTCCGCCCGGGACTACTACGAGCAGTACTTC. Protein sequence: CASSYSARDYYEQYF.

The chain joins TRBV28 to TRBJ2-7; D is unclear. Between the trimmed V and J ends, which lost 3 bases and 3 bases, there was a span of 9 bases. CDR1 is MDHEN and CDR2 is SYDVKM in the germline V gene. The CDR3 consists of 13 residues. The CDR3 is CASSFFGRYEQYF. As DNA, the CDR3 is TGTGCCAGCAGTTTTTTTGGGCGCTACGAGCAGTACTTC.

The V gene is TRBV10-3, the J gene TRBJ2-7, with 8 bases that match TRBD2. This CDR3 has 15 residues. Germline loops: CDR1 ENHRY, CDR2 SYGVKD. The V gene end was trimmed by 0 bases and the J gene end by 2 bases; junction bases not matched to a gene: 3. The CDR3 nucleotides are TGTGCCATCAGTGAGTCGACTAGCGTTACCTACGAGCAGTACTTC. Translation gives CAISESTSVTYEQYF.

This clone has just one count. The chain recombines TRBV7-2 with TRBJ2-1, with 14 positions matching TRBD2. V shed 7 bases and J 10 bases; nucleotides not matched to a gene: 15. The CDR3 is made up of 17 amino acids. Looked up from germline, CDR1 is SGHTA and CDR2 is FQGNSA. The CDR3 DNA follows: TGTGCCAGCACCTTGATGGTTGGGACTAGCGGGAGTAACGAGCAGTTCTTC. Amino acid sequence: CASTLMVGTSGSNEQFF.

J is TRBJ1-1 and V is TRBV19; TRBD1 is a possible D gene (6 bases). The CDR3 totals 15 residues. Germline values: CDR1 LNHDA, CDR2 SQIVND (reference sequence). The V and J ends lost 5 bases and 1 base respectively, with 14 bases between them. The CDR3 here is CASSRLQGRNTEAFF. The DNA of the CDR3 is TGTGCCAGTAGTCGTCTTCAGGGGAGGAACACTGAAGCTTTCTTT.

The chain employs TRBV11-2 and TRBJ2-7; D not resolved. The V gene's germline CDR1 is SGHAT and CDR2 FQNNGV. The CDR3 runs 15 residues. V was trimmed by 1 base and J by 2 bases, leaving 12 bases between them. The CDR3 sequence: CASSLVGAATYEQYF. CDR3 sequence (DNA): TGTGCCAGCAGCTTAGTGGGTGCGGCAACCTACGAGCAGTACTTC.

J is TRBJ1-2 and V is TRBV5-3, with D perhaps matching TRBD1 (5 bases). TRBV5-3 is annotated as an ORF whose role is uncertain. The ends were cut back, 1 base at V and 8 bases at J, with 15 bases in the middle. CDR3 size: 14 residues. The CDR3 region is CARSLPWAGRGYTF. The DNA of the CDR3 is TGTGCCAGAAGCTTGCCTTGGGCAGGGAGGGGCTACACCTTC.

The chain has TRBV6-1 and TRBJ1-2, with 7 bases fitting TRBD1. Unmatched junction bases numbered 12, after V lost 7 bases and J lost 4 bases. The CDR3 totals 15 residues. Germline V CDR1 and CDR2: MNHNS, SASEGT. This CDR3 is CASNQRQGEGYGYTF. The DNA of the CDR3 is TGTGCCAGCAACCAGAGACAGGGAGAGGGCTATGGCTACACCTTC.

The V gene is TRBV12-5, the J gene TRBJ2-7; D might be TRBD2 (6 bases). Germline V gives CDR1 LGHNT, CDR2 FRNRAP. The CDR3 has 17 amino acids. Trimming shortened V by 2 bases and J by 5 bases, and 22 bases separated the two germline ends. The CDR3 here is CASGLPGLSKTRDEQYF. The CDR3 DNA reads as TGTGCTAGTGGTTTGCCGGGACTTTCGAAGACCAGGGACGAGCAGTACTTC.

The gene calls are TRBV29-1 and TRBJ2-1, with D uncertain. There are 12 residues in the CDR3. Germline loops: CDR1 SQVTM, CDR2 ANQGSEA. V was cut by 5 bases and J by 0 bases, with 5 bases left in between. This CDR3 is CSVFSSYNEQFF. CDR3 nucleotides: TGCAGCGTTTTCAGCTCCTACAATGAGCAGTTCTTC.

V gene TRBV7-3 combines with J gene TRBJ2-3, with a tentative D call TRBD1 (6 bases). Germline V gene data show CDR1 as SGHTA and CDR2 as FQGTGA. V was trimmed by 5 bases and J by 8 bases, leaving 26 bases between them. The CDR3 runs to 17 residues. CDR3 protein: CASSLRPAPGHGATQYF. DNA of the CDR3: TGTGCCAGCAGCCTTAGACCCGCACCGGGACACGGGGCTACGCAGTATTTT.

This clone was observed once. The CDR3 sequence: CASSTYGTSGVYEQYF. CDR3 nucleotide sequence: TGTGCCAGCAGCACCTACGGGACTAGCGGGGTATACGAGCAGTACTTC. The chain carries TRBV7-2 and TRBJ2-7, with TRBD2 matching 13 bases. The CDR3 is 16 amino acids. Germline V gene data show CDR1 as SGHTA and CDR2 as FQGNSA. The V and J ends lost 5 bases and 4 bases, in that order; junction bases with no gene match: 8.

The rearrangement uses TRBV28 and TRBJ1-2; TRBD1 aligns across 10 bases. This CDR3 contains 13 residues. Trimming removed 9 bases from V and 7 bases from J; junction bases left unmatched: 8. Germline V gives CDR1 MDHEN, CDR2 SYDVKM. The CDR3 loop is CASKTGGLVGYTF. The DNA for the CDR3 is TGTGCCAGTAAGACAGGGGGCCTCGTTGGCTACACCTTC.

With respect to this clone: An end of the junction does not agree with germline; a read error may underlie this. The genes are TRBV7-7 and TRBJ2-2; the D gene is possibly TRBD2 (7 bases). Per the germline V gene, CDR1 is SSHAT and CDR2 is FNYEAQ (reference sequence). This CDR3 is built from 14 residues. CDR3 in amino acids: CASSLGGPSGELFF. The CDR3 bases are TGTGCTAGCAGCTTGGGGGGGCCCTCCGGGGAGCTGTTTTTT.